The clone carrying this T cell receptor beta chain has a handful of counts. Its antigen is still unknown. PCR involved 60 Vbeta and 13 Jbeta primers. Produced via immunoSEQ multiplex PCR; TCRdb's table is partial and in-frame only. The data show about 130,000 clones, around three quarters seen once. The sample comes from a study of cytomegalovirus exposure and HLA in healthy donors. This CDR3 is built from 15 residues. Germline CDR1 SGDLS, CDR2 YYNGEE. Trimming took 0 bases from V and 8 from J; bases not matched to a gene: 8. Study-wide results and caveats: A few CMV-associated chains proved CMV antigen-specific in vitro. Later on, a genetic analysis was performed. It linked a missense variant in DCLRE1C with V- and J-gene trimming of TCR beta. DRB1 showed the most TCR associations and HLA-C the fewest in a later analysis, as rates varied by HLA locus.

Sequencing was performed on PBMCs. The TCR originated in a female donor in good health and CMV-seronegative. The V gene is TRBV9, the J gene TRBJ2-1; 7 bases are shared with TRBD2. The CDR3 is CASSVGSSGDHEQFF. CDR3 sequence (DNA): TGTGCCAGCAGCGTAGGGTCGAGCGGGGATCATGAGCAGTTCTTC.